A selection of T cell receptor beta chains follows, all from one sample in a study of blood T cell repertoires in COVID-19. Sequenced by immunoSEQ multiplex PCR; TCRdb stores in-frame clones only, minus some. Among some 250,000 clones listed, around 87% were seen once. Sequencing was performed on peripheral blood. These receptors were obtained from a woman in her thirties who had recovered from COVID-19. Each CDR3 is given with its conserved first and last residue. A D gene is named only where the DNA matches it firmly. A clone size is listed for some rows: how often the clone was seen (once, few, many), or a class if it is expanded.

CDR3 DNA,CDR3 protein,J gene,V gene,D gene,clone size
TGTGCCAGCAGCTTACAGGGTGGAGCTAGCGAGCAGTACTTC,CASSLQGGASEQYF,TRBJ2-7,TRBV7-3,NA,NA
TGTGCCAGCAGTTCCCGCGGGGAGGCCCGCTACGAGCAGTACTTC,CASSSRGEARYEQYF,TRBJ2-7,TRBV27,NA,NA
TGTGCCAGCTCACCACAGGGACAGGGTTCCGCCGAGCAGTACTTC,CASSPQGQGSAEQYF,TRBJ2-7,TRBV18,TRBD1,NA
TGTGCCTGGAGTGCTCCCGGACACTATAACTATGGCTACACCTTC,CAWSAPGHYNYGYTF,TRBJ1-2,TRBV30,NA,NA
TGTGCCTGGAGTGCTCTAATAACCGGGGAGCTGTTTTTT,CAWSALITGELFF,TRBJ2-2,TRBV30,NA,once
TGTGCCAGCAGTACAGGGGGCCTGAGGGCCGATACGCAGTATTTT,CASSTGGLRADTQYF,TRBJ2-3,TRBV9,TRBD1,NA
TGTGCCAGTAGTGGGCAAGGTTCGCTAGCTCCTGAAGCTTTCTTT,CASSGQGSLAPEAFF,TRBJ1-1,TRBV19,NA,NA
TGTGCCAGTAGTAATCTGGGGCAGCAAGAGACCCAGTACTTC,CASSNLGQQETQYF,TRBJ2-5,TRBV19,NA,NA
TGTGCCAGCAGCTTGCGGGACAACTACAATGAGCAGTTCTTC,CASSLRDNYNEQFF,TRBJ2-1,TRBV5-8,NA,NA
TGTGCCAGCAGTTTACTAGCGGGGGTCAATGAGCAGTTCTTC,CASSLLAGVNEQFF,TRBJ2-1,TRBV6-2/TRBV6-3,TRBD2,NA
TGTGCTAGTGATGGACAGGCAGATACGCAGTATTTT,CASDGQADTQYF,TRBJ2-3,TRBV12-5,TRBD1,NA
TGTGCCAGTAGTATTGGACAGGGCCTGGAGACCCAGTACTTC,CASSIGQGLETQYF,TRBJ2-5,TRBV19,TRBD1,NA
TGCGCCAGCAGCTCGAATACAGGGGAGAACACTGAAGCTTTCTTT,CASSSNTGENTEAFF,TRBJ1-1,TRBV5-1,TRBD1,NA
TGTGCCAGTAGTCAAGCTCCTCCAGGAAACCCGAACACTGAAGCTTTCTTT,CASSQAPPGNPNTEAFF,TRBJ1-1,TRBV19,NA,NA
TGCGCCAGCAGCTGGGTAACAGGAGCGAACACCGGGGAGCTGTTTTTT,CASSWVTGANTGELFF,TRBJ2-2,TRBV5-1,NA,NA
TGCAGTGCTAGTGTCGGCCAGGGACTACCTTACAATGAGCAGTTCTTC,CSASVGQGLPYNEQFF,TRBJ2-1,TRBV20-1,TRBD2,NA
TGTGCCAGCACTCATAATTTCGGCTACAATGAGCAGTTCTTC,CASTHNFGYNEQFF,TRBJ2-1,TRBV5-6,NA,NA
TGCGCCAGCCGCCTCCTAGCAACTAATGAAAAACTGTTTTTT,CASRLLATNEKLFF,TRBJ1-4,TRBV5-1,NA,NA
TGTGCCAGCGGTCAGGGGGCAGGGGAAAAACTGTTTTTT,CASGQGAGEKLFF,TRBJ1-4,TRBV6-5,TRBD1,NA
TGTGCCAGCAGCTTATCGTTGGGGGGAGCTGGAAACACCATATATTTT,CASSLSLGGAGNTIYF,TRBJ1-3,TRBV11-2,NA,NA
TGTGCCAGCAGCGTTAACTTTAACTATGGCTACACCTTC,CASSVNFNYGYTF,TRBJ1-2,TRBV9,NA,NA
TGTGCCAGCAGCCGGGACTCCCACAATGAGCAGTTCTTC,CASSRDSHNEQFF,TRBJ2-1,TRBV2,NA,NA
TGTGCCAGCAGCTTCCCGGGACTAGCGAGTTACAATGAGCAGTTCTTC,CASSFPGLASYNEQFF,TRBJ2-1,TRBV7-2,TRBD2,NA
TGCAGCGTTGAGGGACAGAGGCGAGGCGAAGCTTTCTTT,CSVEGQRRGEAFF,TRBJ1-1,TRBV29-1,TRBD1,once
TGTGCCTGGATGTTCGGAGGTACAGATACGCAGTATTTT,CAWMFGGTDTQYF,TRBJ2-3,TRBV30,NA,NA
TGTGCCAGCAGTGAGGGCCCGAGGGGGGAGCAGTTCTTC,CASSEGPRGEQFF,TRBJ2-1,TRBV2,NA,NA
TGTGCCAGCAGCCAAGATCCTAATAGCAATCAGCCCCAGCATTTT,CASSQDPNSNQPQHF,TRBJ1-5,TRBV4-2,NA,NA
TGTGCCAGCAGCGCCAACAGGGCGGAAGCTTTCTTT,CASSANRAEAFF,TRBJ1-1,TRBV7-9,NA,medium-sized
TGCGCCAGCAGCTTGTCAGGGGAAGTAGCTTTCTTT,CASSLSGEVAFF,TRBJ1-1,TRBV5-1,NA,NA